What follows are 20 T cell receptor beta chains derived from one specimen sequenced in a study of T cell clones after liver transplantation. Here immunoSEQ multiplex PCR was the method, and the copy in TCRdb shows in-frame clones only, minus some. Of under 85,000 clones listed, approximately 80% were seen once; the top ten hold approximately 0.79%. Sequenced material: CD4+ T cells from blood, taken 12 months after liver transplant. Receptors originate from a human patient who received a liver transplant. Some T cells may originate from the graft donor.

The chain employs TRBV9 and TRBJ1-2; D is unresolved. V lost 4 bases and J 2 bases, leaving 18 bases between the germline ends. CDR1 is SGDLS, CDR2 YYNGEE, per germline. The CDR3 runs 16 residues. This chain's CDR3 is CASSPQVTDSNYGYTF. Here the CDR3 DNA reads TGTGCCAGCAGCCCCCAAGTAACAGATTCGAACTATGGCTACACCTTC.

This clone was counted between two and nine times. This chain uses TRBV5-1 with TRBJ1-2, with D maybe TRBD1 (5 bases). CDR1 is SGHRS, CDR2 YFSETQ, per germline. CDR3 length equals 13 residues. With 4 bases removed from V and 13 bases from J, the gap between germline ends came to 20 bases. CDR3 DNA: TGCGCCAGCAGCCCACTCGAGGGACGGACCGGCACCTTC. Amino acid sequence: CASSPLEGRTGTF. Full variable domain (missing parts from reference TRBV5-1 and TRBJ1-2): KAGVTQTPRYLIKTRGQQVTLSCSPISGHRSVSWYQQTPGQGLQFLFEYFSETQRNKGNFPGRFSGRQFSNSRSEMNVSTLELGDSALYLCASSPLEGRTGTFGSGTRLTVV.

V gene TRBV12-2 combines with J gene TRBJ2-2; the DNA was not used to check the table's D call, TRBD2. TRBV12-2 represents a pseudogene. The CDR3 has 17 amino acids. CDR3 bases: TGTGCAAGTCGCTTAGCCGACTGGAGGGCGAACACCGGGGAGCTGTTTTTT. It translates to CASRLADWRANTGELFF.

In its sample, this clone was seen once. The chain uses TRBV2 and TRBJ1-2; 7 positions agree with TRBD1. V gave up 5 bases and J gave up 5 bases; unmatched junction bases: 8. The CDR3 has 14 residues. Germline CDR1 reads SNHLY; CDR2 reads FYNNEI. The CDR3 protein is CASSSRQGAYGYTF. In DNA form, the CDR3 reads TGTGCCAGCAGTTCCCGACAGGGAGCTTATGGCTACACCTTC.

CDR3 sequence reads: CASSPYTGQETQYF. CDR3 coding DNA: TGTGCCAGCTCACCATATACAGGGCAGGAGACCCAGTACTTC. V usage is TRBV18 and J usage is TRBJ2-5, with a possible D match to TRBD1 (6 bases). The CDR3 length is 14 residues. Germline V CDR1 and CDR2: KGHSH, LQKENI. With 2 bases removed from V and 5 bases from J, the gap between germline ends came to 12 bases.

CDR3 sequence reads: CASIPTVGGDTQYF. The CDR3 DNA sequence: TGTGCCAGCATTCCCACGGTCGGAGGAGATACGCAGTATTTT. The rearrangement joins TRBV6-1 to TRBJ2-3; tentatively, D is TRBD2 (5 bases). The CDR3 runs 14 residues. V was trimmed by 7 bases and J by 5 bases, leaving 16 bases between them. Germline lookup yields CDR1 MNHNS and CDR2 SASEGT.

The chain combines TRBV5-6 with TRBJ2-1, with D perhaps matching TRBD1 (5 bases). This CDR3 region has 14 residues. The germline V gene has CDR1 SGHDT and CDR2 YYEEEE. V was cut by 5 bases and J by 0 bases, with 9 bases left in between. CDR3 sequence reads: CASSRQSSYNEQFF. The CDR3 DNA reads TGTGCCAGCAGTAGACAGAGCTCCTACAATGAGCAGTTCTTC.

The chain couples TRBV6-1 to TRBJ1-5, with D hard to call. V lost 5 bases and J 4 bases, leaving 6 bases between the germline ends. Germline V gives CDR1 MNHNS, CDR2 SASEGT. The CDR3 contains 12 residues. The CDR3 nucleotides are TGTGCCAGCAGTTCGGATAATCAGCCCCAGCATTTT. This encodes CASSSDNQPQHF.

The rearrangement links TRBV30 to TRBJ2-3, with D perhaps TRBD2 (6 bases). Germline V gene sequence: CDR1 GTSNPN, CDR2 SVGIG (reference sequence). This CDR3 is built from 14 residues. Trimming pared 2 bases from V and 1 base from J, leaving 10 bases between. CDR3 residues: CAWSSGLGTDTQYF. DNA for the CDR3: TGTGCCTGGAGTTCGGGACTCGGCACAGATACGCAGTATTTT.

The chain uses TRBV5-6 and TRBJ2-3, with D possibly matching TRBD1 (6 bases). This CDR3 region has 13 residues. Trimming left V 2 bases short and J 4 bases short, with 8 bases between. In germline, CDR1 is SGHDT, CDR2 YYEEEE. CDR3 nucleotide sequence: TGTGCCAGCAGCTTACAGGGTTCAGATACGCAGTATTTT. It is translated as CASSLQGSDTQYF. Looking up the rest from reference TRBV5-6 and TRBJ2-3 gives the full variable domain: DAGVTQSPTHLIKTRGQQVTLRCSPKSGHDTVSWYQQALGQGPQFIFQYYEEEERQRGNFPDRFSGHQFPNYSSELNVNALLLGDSALYLCASSLQGSDTQYFGPGTRLTVL.

The chain has TRBV6-5 and TRBJ1-4; 10 bases fit TRBD1. CDR3 length: 15 residues. J lost 8 bases, V lost 6 bases, and 9 bases had no gene match. From germline, CDR1 is MNHEY and CDR2 SVGAGI. The chain's CDR3 is CASRSRQGAREKLFF. CDR3 bases: TGTGCCAGCAGATCGCGACAGGGGGCGAGGGAAAAACTGTTTTTT.

The chain uses TRBV27 and TRBJ2-1, with D perhaps matching TRBD2 (6 bases). V was pared by 4 bases and J by 7 bases, with 8 bases between. The length of the CDR3 is 12 residues. Germline V gene data show CDR1 as MNHEY and CDR2 as SMNVEV (reference sequence). The CDR3 bases are TGTGCCAGCAGTTGGGGGGTGAATGAGCAGTTCTTC. Encoded protein: CASSWGVNEQFF.

The chain employs TRBV15 and TRBJ2-1; TRBD2 agrees at 14 bases. The CDR3 spans 18 residues. Trimming at V came to 3 bases and at J to 9 bases, leaving 13 bases not matched to a gene. Germline lookup yields CDR1 LNHNV and CDR2 YYDKDF (reference sequence). The CDR3 loop reads CATSSFLSGTSGRGEQFF. The CDR3 DNA is TGTGCCACCAGCAGTTTCTTATCCGGGACTAGCGGGAGAGGTGAGCAGTTCTTC.

The V gene is TRBV11-1, the J gene TRBJ2-5; 12 bases agree with TRBD1. The CDR3 loop spans 16 amino acids. V lost 5 bases to trimming and J lost 7 bases; unmatched junction nucleotides: 11. Germline-derived CDR1 and CDR2 are SGHAT and FQDESV (reference sequence). CDR3 bases: TGTGCCAGCAGCCCCCCGGGACAGGGGGCAGTGGGGACCCAGTACTTC. Translating it yields CASSPPGQGAVGTQYF.

The table lists this clone with a count of one. This chain joins TRBV5-1 and TRBJ2-3, with TRBD1 matching over 7 bases. Per germline, CDR1 SGHRS and CDR2 YFSETQ. The CDR3 consists of 15 residues. The V gene end was trimmed by 4 bases and the J gene end by 8 bases; junction bases not matched to a gene: 13. The chain's CDR3 is CASSPGDSWAGTQYF. The CDR3 DNA is TGCGCCAGCAGCCCAGGGGACAGCTGGGCTGGTACGCAGTATTTT.

This chain links TRBV5-6 with TRBJ2-3, with TRBD2 matching 9 bases. CDR1 and CDR2 from the germline V gene are SGHDT and YYEEEE. The CDR3 runs to 16 residues. Unmatched junction bases numbered 4, after V lost 0 bases and J lost 2 bases. CDR3 coding DNA: TGTGCCAGCAGCTTGGGTATAGCGGGAGACACAGATACGCAGTATTTT. Encoded protein: CASSLGIAGDTDTQYF.

The CDR3 region is CASSLTGVNSGANVLTF. The CDR3 DNA sequence: TGTGCCAGCAGTCTCACAGGGGTAAACTCTGGGGCCAACGTCCTGACTTTC. The V call is TRBV2, the J call TRBJ2-6; TRBD1 matches 7 bases. The germline V gene has CDR1 SNHLY and CDR2 FYNNEI. The junction had 7 bases not matched to a gene; V was cut back by 5 bases and J by 0 bases. This CDR3 is built from 17 residues. Together with reference TRBV2 and TRBJ2-6, the CDR3 gives the full variable domain: EPEVTQTPSHQVTQMGQEVILRCVPISNHLYFYWYRQILGQKVEFLVSFYNNEISEKSEIFDDQFSVERPDGSNFTLKIRSTKLEDSAMYFCASSLTGVNSGANVLTFGAGSRLTVL.

The chain combines TRBV29-1 with TRBJ1-1; 9 nucleotides match TRBD1. J lost 5 bases, V lost 4 bases, and 5 bases had no gene match. The germline V gene encodes CDR1 SQVTM and CDR2 ANQGSEA. This CDR3 is 13 amino acids long. This chain's CDR3 is CSVVRTGVTEAFF. Written as DNA, the CDR3 is TGCAGCGTTGTCAGGACAGGGGTAACTGAAGCTTTCTTT.

The chain combines TRBV5-1 with TRBJ2-3; TRBD2 agrees at 8 bases. CDR1 and CDR2 from the germline V gene are SGHRS and YFSETQ. CDR3 size: 16 residues. V lost 3 bases, J lost 0 bases, and 6 bases stayed unmatched. CDR3 nucleotides: TGCGCCAGCAGCTCCGGGGGGGGCCCGAGCACAGATACGCAGTATTTT. Translating it yields CASSSGGGPSTDTQYF.

The chain links TRBV27 to TRBJ2-5; D could derive from TRBD1 or TRBD2 (6 bases each). CDR1 is MNHEY and CDR2 is SMNVEV in the germline V gene (reference sequence). CDR3 size: 15 residues. Deletions cut 8 bases from V and 5 bases from J, with 21 bases between. The CDR3: CASPVARGAWETQYF. Written as DNA, the CDR3 is TGTGCCAGCCCTGTGGCGAGGGGGGCATGGGAGACCCAGTACTTC.